This entry lists 17 T cell receptor beta chains sequenced from one sample in a study of OX40 agonist ivuxolimab in advanced cancers. Libraries were prepared through the immunoSEQ multiplex PCR assay. This immuneACCESS table, as held by TCRdb, lists in-frame sequences with V and J called but not all clones. Of the missing ones, under half trace to an unresolved V gene in checked studies; the others have no known cause. This sample gives 50,000 to 70,000 clones in total; approximately 90% of them show up just once. The ten largest account for 0.35% to 0.55% of the sample. The sequenced sample was CD4+ or CD8+ T cells sorted from blood, obtained in a trial of the OX40 agonist ivuxolimab. The source is an adult with an advanced solid tumor such as melanoma, head and neck, liver or kidney cancer.

The chain couples TRBV9 to TRBJ2-1; 8 nucleotides match TRBD2. CDR1 and CDR2 from the germline V gene are SGDLS and YYNGEE. V was pared by 0 bases and J by 4 bases, with 6 bases of the junction left unmatched. This CDR3 is 16 amino acids long. CDR3 residues: CASSVATAGAYNEQFF. The CDR3 region has the DNA TGTGCCAGCAGCGTAGCAACAGCGGGAGCATACAATGAGCAGTTCTTC.

CDR3 region: CASTQWGSYEQYF. CDR3 coding DNA: TGTGCCAGCACCCAGTGGGGGTCCTACGAGCAGTACTTC. J is TRBJ2-7 and V is TRBV6-6; possibly TRBD1 or TRBD2 for D (5 bases each). Germline V CDR1 and CDR2: MNHNY, SVGAGI (reference sequence). The CDR3 contains 13 residues. Trimming took off 7 bases at V and 1 base at J, with 11 bases between the two ends.

This chain joins TRBV30 and TRBJ2-2; 10 bases fit TRBD2. V trimming: 5 bases; J trimming: 6 bases; junction bases outside the gene matches: 3. The CDR3 extends over 13 amino acids. Looked up from germline, CDR1 is GTSNPN and CDR2 is SVGIG (reference sequence). The CDR3 DNA sequence: TGTGCCTGGCGCAGCGGGAGGGCCGGGGAGCTGTTTTTT. This gives the protein CAWRSGRAGELFF.

Regarding this clone: One junction end disagrees with the germline gene, perhaps due to a read error. The chain carries TRBV4-1 and TRBJ2-1; either TRBD1 or TRBD2 may supply D (5 bases each). Germline assignment: CDR1 MGHRA and CDR2 YSYEKL. The CDR3 is made up of 12 amino acids. The chain's CDR3 is CASSQDRDQQFF. CDR3 in DNA: TGCGCCAGCAGTCAAGATCGGGACCAGCAGTTCTTC.

In its sample, this clone is medium-sized. The chain carries TRBV19 and TRBJ2-1; TRBD2 is a possible D gene (6 bases). CDR3 length: 14 residues. Trimming shortened V by 5 bases and J by 6 bases, and 14 bases separated the two germline ends. The germline gives CDR1 LNHDA, CDR2 SQIVND (reference sequence). CDR3: CASSPGSSGNEQFF. The CDR3 region has the DNA TGTGCCAGTAGTCCAGGTAGTAGCGGCAATGAGCAGTTCTTC.

The V gene is TRBV11-2, the J gene TRBJ1-4; D might be TRBD1 (5 bases). CDR1 is SGHAT, CDR2 FQNNGV, per germline. Trimming took off 5 bases at V and 8 bases at J, with 18 bases between the two ends. The CDR3 contains 15 residues. The CDR3 loop reads CASSPIQRTREKLFF. The CDR3 DNA is TGTGCCAGCAGCCCTATACAGCGGACAAGAGAAAAACTGTTTTTT. Using reference TRBV11-2 and TRBJ1-4 for the parts outside the CDR3, the full variable domain is EAGVAQSPRYKIIEKRQSVAFWCNPISGHATLYWYQQILGQGPKLLIQFQNNGVVDDSQLPKDRFSAERLKGVDSTLKIQPAKLEDSAVYLCASSPIQRTREKLFFGSGTQLSVL.

The rearrangement links TRBV11-2 to TRBJ2-4, with 8 bases matching TRBD1. Germline V gene data show CDR1 as SGHAT and CDR2 as FQNNGV. Trimming at V came to 5 bases and at J to 3 bases, leaving 15 bases not matched to a gene. CDR3 length: 18 amino acids. For the CDR3, the DNA is TGTGCCAGCAGCCTTAGCATCAGGGGGCGGGAAGGCAAAAACATTCAGTACTTC. It yields the protein CASSLSIRGREGKNIQYF.

The chain recombines TRBV6-5 with TRBJ1-2; TRBD1 aligns across 8 bases. The CDR3 extends over 14 amino acids. The ends lost 6 bases at V and 4 bases at J; junction bases unmatched: 7. The V gene's germline CDR1 is MNHEY and CDR2 SVGAGI. CDR3 amino acids: CASRTQGGGYGYTF. The CDR3 DNA sequence: TGTGCCAGCAGGACACAGGGGGGCGGCTATGGCTACACCTTC.

This chain connects TRBV5-1 to TRBJ2-1; 7 nucleotides line up with TRBD2. The CDR3 covers 15 residues. The germline CDR1 and CDR2 sequences are SGHRS and YFSETQ. V was clipped by 2 bases and J by 0 bases; unmatched bases: 2. CDR3 in amino acids: CASSFASGSYNEQFF. The CDR3, as DNA: TGCGCCAGCAGCTTTGCTAGCGGCTCCTACAATGAGCAGTTCTTC.

V gene TRBV27 combines with J gene TRBJ1-1, with 8 positions matching TRBD1. The CDR3 runs 16 residues. The germline V gene has CDR1 MNHEY and CDR2 SMNVEV (reference sequence). With 6 bases clipped from V and 1 base from J, the junction kept 10 bases outside the gene matches. CDR3 residues: CASRGTQQGENTEAFF. In DNA form, the CDR3 reads TGTGCCAGCAGGGGAACCCAACAGGGGGAGAACACTGAAGCTTTCTTT.

This chain connects TRBV9 to TRBJ2-5; TRBD2 matches 13 bases. There are 16 residues in the CDR3. Per germline, CDR1 SGDLS and CDR2 YYNGEE. V gave up 4 bases and J gave up 3 bases; unmatched junction bases: 6. CDR3 sequence: CASSSTGTSGKETQYF. The CDR3 nucleotides are TGTGCCAGCAGCTCCACCGGGACTAGCGGGAAAGAGACCCAGTACTTC.

V is TRBV19 and J is TRBJ1-4; D possibly corresponds to TRBD1 (5 bases). The CDR3 length is 16 residues. In germline, CDR1 is LNHDA, CDR2 SQIVND (reference sequence). V was cut by 5 bases and J by 4 bases, with 17 bases left in between. CDR3 sequence: CASSRVADRINEKLFF. CDR3 bases: TGTGCCAGTAGTCGGGTAGCCGACAGAATTAATGAAAAACTGTTTTTT.

V usage is TRBV6-1 and J usage is TRBJ2-7, with unresolved D. The ends were cut back, 3 bases at V and 2 bases at J, with 11 bases in the middle. The CDR3 extends over 14 amino acids. CDR1 is MNHNS, CDR2 SASEGT, per germline. The CDR3 sequence is CASSDYTKAYEQYF. The CDR3, as DNA: TGTGCCAGCAGTGACTACACCAAAGCCTACGAGCAGTACTTC.

This chain connects TRBV6-5 to TRBJ2-5, with TRBD2 as a possible D gene (6 bases). The CDR3 covers 12 residues. V dropped 8 bases and J dropped 1 base, with 8 bases sitting between them. Germline-derived CDR1 and CDR2 are MNHEY and SVGAGI. This chain's CDR3 is CASSGGQETQYF. CDR3 in DNA: TGTGCCAGCTCCGGGGGCCAAGAGACCCAGTACTTC.

The gene calls are TRBV5-1 and TRBJ1-2; 7 nucleotides line up with TRBD1. CDR3 size: 15 residues. Germline CDR1 and CDR2: SGHRS and YFSETQ. The ends lost 1 base at V and 8 bases at J; junction bases unmatched: 11. CDR3 coding DNA: TGCGCCAGCAGCTTGTATCAGGGACAGTCTTTGGGCTACACCTTC. Translated: CASSLYQGQSLGYTF.

The gene calls are TRBV5-1 and TRBJ2-7; D uncertain. V gave up 2 bases and J gave up 1 base, with 7 bases separating them. The V gene's germline CDR1 is SGHRS and CDR2 YFSETQ. The CDR3 contains 13 residues. CDR3 sequence: CASSFDGSYEQYF. The CDR3 bases are TGCGCCAGCAGCTTCGACGGATCCTACGAGCAGTACTTC.

The CDR3 sequence: CASSPFAGNPTYGYTF. The CDR3 DNA sequence: TGTGCCAGCAGCCCATTCGCGGGCAATCCCACCTATGGCTACACCTTC. The rearrangement joins TRBV11-2 to TRBJ1-2, with unresolved D. V lost 5 bases to trimming and J lost 4 bases, with 20 bases between them. From germline, CDR1 is SGHAT and CDR2 FQNNGV. The CDR3 sequence is 16 residues long.